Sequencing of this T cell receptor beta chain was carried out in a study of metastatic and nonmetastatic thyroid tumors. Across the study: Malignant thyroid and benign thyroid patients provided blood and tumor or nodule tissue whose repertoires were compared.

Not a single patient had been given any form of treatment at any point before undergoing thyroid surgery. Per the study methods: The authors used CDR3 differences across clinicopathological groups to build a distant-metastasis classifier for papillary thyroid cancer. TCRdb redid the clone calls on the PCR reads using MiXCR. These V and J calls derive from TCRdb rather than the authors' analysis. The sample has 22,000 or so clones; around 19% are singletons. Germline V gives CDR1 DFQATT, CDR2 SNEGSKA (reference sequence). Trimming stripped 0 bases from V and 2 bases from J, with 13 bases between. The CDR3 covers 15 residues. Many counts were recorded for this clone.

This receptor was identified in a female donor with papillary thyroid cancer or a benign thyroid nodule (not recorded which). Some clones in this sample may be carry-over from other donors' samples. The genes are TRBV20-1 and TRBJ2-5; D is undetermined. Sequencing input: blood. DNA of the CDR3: TGCAGTGCTAGAGATGCCTCGGAGTTTCAAGAGACCCAGTACTTC. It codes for CSARDASEFQETQYF.